This is a list of T cell receptor beta chains from one sample in a study of read filtering for tumor transcriptome and immune sequencing. TCRdb recomputed calls from the reads with MiXCR, one row per CDR3 protein. The data show 130,000 or so distinct CDR3 sequences, approximately 13% seen once. The sequencing input was a population of CD138-negative cells sorted from bone marrow. The receptors were gathered from a donor at least 40 years old with multiple myeloma. Both conserved end residues are part of each CDR3. A D gene is named only where the DNA matches it firmly. Only part of the rows carry a size: once, few, many, or a class if the clone is expanded.

V	size	D	J	DNA	CDR3
TRBV6-1	few	-	TRBJ1-1	TGTGCCAGCAGGCTCGGAGATCTCCTGGTGGCTTTCTTT	CASRLGDLLVAFF
TRBV3-1	many	TRBD2	TRBJ2-1	TGTGCCAGCAGCGCACGGACTAGCGGTAACAATGAGCAGTTCTTC	CASSARTSGNNEQFF
TRBV12-3/TRBV12-4	few	-	TRBJ2-3	TGTGCCAGCAGTTTAGCGGAGCTCCGCACAGATACGCAGTATTTT	CASSLAELRTDTQYF
TRBV24-1	many	TRBD1	TRBJ2-2	TGTGCCACCAGTGACTGGGGACAGGGGGACACCGGGGAGCTGTTTTTT	CATSDWGQGDTGELFF
TRBV20-1	many	-	TRBJ2-1	TGCAGTGCTAGAGTAACTACCGGGCAACTTCATGAGCAGTTCTTC	CSARVTTGQLHEQFF
TRBV7-9	many	TRBD1	TRBJ1-1	TGTGCCAGCAGCTGGCCAGGGGGGGACACTGAAGCTTTCTTT	CASSWPGGDTEAFF
TRBV29-1	few	TRBD1	TRBJ2-7	TGCAGCGTTAGGGGACAGTATTCCTACGAGCAGTACTTC	CSVRGQYSYEQYF
TRBV24-1	-	-	TRBJ1-5	TGTGCCACCAGTGACGGAAAAAACCGCCGCTCGGACGGGTTGAATCAGCCCCAGCATTTT	CATSDGKNRRSDGLNQPQHF
TRBV6-2/TRBV6-3	many	-	TRBJ1-2	TGTGCCAGCAGAAACCAGGGACCGACCTATGGCTACACCTTC	CASRNQGPTYGYTF
TRBV11-2	-	-	TRBJ1-1	TGTGCTAGCAGCCCCGTCAGGGTGAACACTGAAGCTTTCTTT	CASSPVRVNTEAFF
TRBV3-1	many	-	TRBJ2-1	TGTGCCAGCAGCCAGGATGTTGGGCAGTTCTTC	CASSQDVGQFF
TRBV12-3/TRBV12-4	many	TRBD2	TRBJ2-5	TGTGCCAGCATGGTAGCGGGGCAAGAGACCCAGTACTTC	CASMVAGQETQYF
TRBV20-1	-	-	TRBJ2-7	TGCAGTGCTATAAAAGGGGCCTACGAGCAGTACTTC	CSAIKGAYEQYF
TRBV6-2/TRBV6-3	many	TRBD2	TRBJ2-1	TGTGCCAGCAGTTACTCCTTATATTCTGTGCGGGAGGTGGACAATGAGCAGTTCTTC	CASSYSLYSVREVDNEQFF
TRBV11-3	-	-	TRBJ2-1	TGTGCCAGCAGCTTAGGGCTCCGGGTCGGGCTCTACAATGAGCAGTTCTTC	CASSLGLRVGLYNEQFF
TRBV10-3	few	TRBD1	TRBJ2-7	TGTGCCATCAGTGTCGGACAGGGGCCATCCTACGAGCAGTACTTC	CAISVGQGPSYEQYF
TRBV20-1	many	TRBD1	TRBJ2-1	TGCAGTGCCTCCCCCGGGACAGGGGGCCGGAATGAGCAGTTCTTC	CSASPGTGGRNEQFF
TRBV16	many	TRBD1	TRBJ2-7	TGTGCCAGCAGCCAATTGTGGACAGGGCCCGTCTACGAGCAGTACTTC	CASSQLWTGPVYEQYF
TRBV20-1	many	TRBD1	TRBJ1-2	TGCAGTGCTAGAGACCAGGGGGTACTCTATGGCTACACCTTC	CSARDQGVLYGYTF
TRBV24-1	many	-	TRBJ2-1	TGTGCCACCAGTGAGGCAGGGGCCTACAATGAGCAGTTCTTC	CATSEAGAYNEQFF
TRBV10-3	many	-	TRBJ1-5	TGTGCCATCAGTGAATTTAGCAATCAGCCCCAGCATTTT	CAISEFSNQPQHF
TRBV9	many	-	TRBJ2-1	TGTGCCAGCAGCGTAGGGGGCGGCAATGAGCAGTTCTTC	CASSVGGGNEQFF
TRBV29-1	many	TRBD1	TRBJ2-3	TGCAGCGTTGAAGAAGGGACAGAGGGAGATACGCAGTATTTT	CSVEEGTEGDTQYF
TRBV20-1	many	TRBD1	TRBJ1-2	TGCAGTGCTAGAGGTTATTGGGGACAGGGCAGGAGTTATGGCTACACCTTC	CSARGYWGQGRSYGYTF
TRBV11-2	many	TRBD2	TRBJ2-2	TGTGCCAGCAGCTGGTTAGCGGGAGCAAGCACCGGGGAGCTGTTTTTT	CASSWLAGASTGELFF
TRBV6-5	many	TRBD1	TRBJ1-4	TGTGCCAGCAGGACAGAGACAGGGGCTAATGAAAAACTGTTTTTT	CASRTETGANEKLFF
TRBV5-5	many	TRBD1	TRBJ2-7	TGTGCCAGCAGCCGGGACAGGGTGAGCTCCTACGAGCAGTACTTC	CASSRDRVSSYEQYF
TRBV12-3/TRBV12-4	many	TRBD1	TRBJ2-4	TGTGCCAGCAGTTTAGAGGGACAGGAATTTCTAGCCAAAAACATTCAGTACTTC	CASSLEGQEFLAKNIQYF
TRBV4-1	-	-	TRBJ2-1	TGCGCCAGCAGCCAACTCCCTCTGGGTCTAGCAGTGAATGAGCAGTTCTTC	CASSQLPLGLAVNEQFF
TRBV20-1	-	-	TRBJ2-2	TGCAGTGCTAGAGAACTGGGGGTCTTCGGGGAGCTGTTTTTT	CSARELGVFGELFF
TRBV12-3/TRBV12-4	many	-	TRBJ2-1	TGTGCCAGCAGCCCCGGACGTCCCCGATACAATGAGCAGTTCTTC	CASSPGRPRYNEQFF
TRBV3-1	many	-	TRBJ2-5	TGTGCCAGCAGCCCCCGGACAGCGCAAGAGACCCAGTACTTC	CASSPRTAQETQYF
TRBV27	many	TRBD1	TRBJ2-5	TGTGCCAGCAGTTCCAGACAGGGGTCACGGACCCAGTACTTC	CASSSRQGSRTQYF
TRBV5-1	many	-	TRBJ1-2	TGCGCCAGCAGCTTAACCCAGAACTATGGCTACACCTTC	CASSLTQNYGYTF
TRBV7-9	few	TRBD1	TRBJ1-1	TGTGCCAGCAGCTCCGGGACAGGGGGCGTTTACACTGAAGCTTTCTTT	CASSSGTGGVYTEAFF
TRBV20-1	many	TRBD2	TRBJ2-3	TGCAGTGCAAGGGGACTAGCTTTGCCCACAGATACGCAGTATTTT	CSARGLALPTDTQYF
TRBV27	many	TRBD1	TRBJ1-1	TGTGCCAGCAGTTTACCGGGACAGGGTTATCGGGAAGCTTTCTTT	CASSLPGQGYREAFF
TRBV9	many	TRBD2	TRBJ2-1	TGTGCCAGCAGCCCCGGGGGGGCCGTCAATGAGCAGTTCTTC	CASSPGGAVNEQFF
TRBV19	many	-	TRBJ2-1	TGTGCCAGTAGTATAGATCAAGCGGTGGTATCGGATGAGCAGTTCTTC	CASSIDQAVVSDEQFF
TRBV6-1	many	-	TRBJ2-1	TGTGCCAGCAGTGAATCGCGACTACACTCCTACAATGAGCAGTTCTTC	CASSESRLHSYNEQFF
TRBV24-1	many	-	TRBJ2-2	TGTGCCACCAGAACGGGGGCCGGGGAGCTGTTTTTT	CATRTGAGELFF
TRBV20-1	many	-	TRBJ1-4	TGCAGTGCTAGAACCACCGGGGGCTCTGAAAAACTGTTTTTT	CSARTTGGSEKLFF
TRBV20-1	many	-	TRBJ1-1	TGCAGTGCCAAGGCTCGGGAGAAACCGAACACTGAAGCTTTCTTT	CSAKAREKPNTEAFF
TRBV6-1	many	-	TRBJ2-5	TGTGCCAGCAGTGAACGACCCGGGGAGGCCCAGTACTTC	CASSERPGEAQYF
TRBV3-1	many	-	TRBJ1-2	TGTGCCAGCAGCCCACCGGCACTCAACTATGGCTACACCTTC	CASSPPALNYGYTF